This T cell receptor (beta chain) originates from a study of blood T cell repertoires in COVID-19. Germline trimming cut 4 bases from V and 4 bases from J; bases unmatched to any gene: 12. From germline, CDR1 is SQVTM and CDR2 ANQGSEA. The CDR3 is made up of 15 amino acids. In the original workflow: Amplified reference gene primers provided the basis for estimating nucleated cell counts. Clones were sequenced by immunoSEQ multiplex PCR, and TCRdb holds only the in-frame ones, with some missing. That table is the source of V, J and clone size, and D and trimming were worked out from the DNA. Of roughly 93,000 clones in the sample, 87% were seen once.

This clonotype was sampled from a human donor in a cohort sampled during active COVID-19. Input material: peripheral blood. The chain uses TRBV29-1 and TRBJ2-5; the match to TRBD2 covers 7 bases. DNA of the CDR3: TGCAGCGTTGGCGGGGAGGGCGGGAGTAGAGAGACCCAGTACTTC. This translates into CSVGGEGGSRETQYF.